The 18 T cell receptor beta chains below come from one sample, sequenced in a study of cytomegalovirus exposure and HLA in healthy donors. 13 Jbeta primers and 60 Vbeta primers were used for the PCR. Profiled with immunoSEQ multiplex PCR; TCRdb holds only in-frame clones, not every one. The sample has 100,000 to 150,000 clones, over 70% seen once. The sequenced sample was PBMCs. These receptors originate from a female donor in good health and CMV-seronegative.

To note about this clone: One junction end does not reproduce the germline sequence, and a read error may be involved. This CDR3 reads CANSLRRTGRTKNEQFF. The CDR3 DNA is TGTGCCAACAGTTTAAGGAGGACAGGGAGAACGAAAAATGAGCAGTTCTTC. The J gene is TRBJ2-1, the V gene TRBV27; TRBD1 aligns across 8 bases. Germline V gene lookup returns CDR1 MNHEY and CDR2 SMNVEV (reference sequence). The CDR3 loop spans 17 amino acids.

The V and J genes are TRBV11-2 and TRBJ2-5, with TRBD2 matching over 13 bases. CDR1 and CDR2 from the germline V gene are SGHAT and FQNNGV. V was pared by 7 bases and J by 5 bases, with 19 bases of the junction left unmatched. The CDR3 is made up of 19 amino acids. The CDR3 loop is CASTTPFGTSGEQGETQYF. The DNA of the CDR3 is TGTGCCAGCACCACCCCGTTCGGGACTAGCGGGGAGCAGGGGGAGACCCAGTACTTC. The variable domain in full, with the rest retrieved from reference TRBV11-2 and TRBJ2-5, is EAGVAQSPRYKIIEKRQSVAFWCNPISGHATLYWYQQILGQGPKLLIQFQNNGVVDDSQLPKDRFSAERLKGVDSTLKIQPAKLEDSAVYLCASTTPFGTSGEQGETQYFGPGTRLLVL.

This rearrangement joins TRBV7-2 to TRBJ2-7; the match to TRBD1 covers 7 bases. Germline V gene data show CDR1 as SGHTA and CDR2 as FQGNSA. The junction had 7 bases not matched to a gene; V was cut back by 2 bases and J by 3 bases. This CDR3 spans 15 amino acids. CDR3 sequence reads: CASSLLVTGFYEQYF. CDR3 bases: TGTGCCAGCAGCTTATTAGTGACAGGGTTCTACGAGCAGTACTTC.

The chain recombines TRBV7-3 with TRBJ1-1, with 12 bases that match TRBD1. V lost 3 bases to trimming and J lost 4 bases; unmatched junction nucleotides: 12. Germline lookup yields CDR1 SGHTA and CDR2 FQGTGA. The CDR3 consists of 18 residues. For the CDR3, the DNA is TGTGCCAGCAGCTTGAGGGGCGGGACAGGGGGCAGGAGCACTGAAGCTTTCTTT. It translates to CASSLRGGTGGRSTEAFF.

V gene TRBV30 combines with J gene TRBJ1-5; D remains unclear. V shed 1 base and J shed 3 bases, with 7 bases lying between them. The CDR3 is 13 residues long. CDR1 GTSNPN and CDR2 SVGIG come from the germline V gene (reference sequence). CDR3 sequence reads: CAWSEQINQPQHF. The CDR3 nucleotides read TGTGCCTGGAGTGAACAGATCAATCAGCCCCAGCATTTT.

CDR3 bases: TGTGCCAGTAGTACGGGGAGAGGTTCACCCCTCCACTTT. Its translation is CASSTGRGSPLHF. This sequence joins TRBV19 and TRBJ1-6; no firm D call. The length of the CDR3 is 13 residues. V was pared by 4 bases and J by 9 bases, with 10 bases between. The V gene's germline CDR1 is LNHDA and CDR2 SQIVND (reference sequence).

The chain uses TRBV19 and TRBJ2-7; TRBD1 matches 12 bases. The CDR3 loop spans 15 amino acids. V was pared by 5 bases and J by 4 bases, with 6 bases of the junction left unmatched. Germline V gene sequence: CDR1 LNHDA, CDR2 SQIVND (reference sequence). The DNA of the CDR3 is TGTGCCAGTAGTTTCGCGGGACAGGGGGCTTACGAGCAGTACTTC. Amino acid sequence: CASSFAGQGAYEQYF.

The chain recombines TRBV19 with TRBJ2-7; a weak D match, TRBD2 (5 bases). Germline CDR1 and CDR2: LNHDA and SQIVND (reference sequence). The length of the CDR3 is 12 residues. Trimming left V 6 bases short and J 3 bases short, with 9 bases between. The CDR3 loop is CASRTEGYEQYF. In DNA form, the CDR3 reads TGTGCCAGTAGAACCGAGGGCTACGAGCAGTACTTC. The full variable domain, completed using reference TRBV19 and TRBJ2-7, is DGGITQSPKYLFRKEGQNVTLSCEQNLNHDAMYWYRQDPGQGLRLIYYSQIVNDFQKGDIAEGYSVSREKKESFPLTVTSAQKNPTAFYLCASRTEGYEQYFGPGTRLTVT.

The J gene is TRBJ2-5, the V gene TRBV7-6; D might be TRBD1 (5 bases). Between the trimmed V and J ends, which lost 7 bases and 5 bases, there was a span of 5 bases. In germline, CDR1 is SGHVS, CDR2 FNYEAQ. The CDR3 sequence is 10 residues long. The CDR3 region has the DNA TGTGCCAGCAAGGGGGAGACCCAGTACTTC. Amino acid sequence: CASKGETQYF.

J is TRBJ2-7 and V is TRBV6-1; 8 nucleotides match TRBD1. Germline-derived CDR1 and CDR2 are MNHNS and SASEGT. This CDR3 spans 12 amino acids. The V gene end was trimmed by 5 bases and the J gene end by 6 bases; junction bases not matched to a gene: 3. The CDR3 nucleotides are TGTGCCAGCAGTCGACAGGGGACCGAGCAGTACTTC. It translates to CASSRQGTEQYF.

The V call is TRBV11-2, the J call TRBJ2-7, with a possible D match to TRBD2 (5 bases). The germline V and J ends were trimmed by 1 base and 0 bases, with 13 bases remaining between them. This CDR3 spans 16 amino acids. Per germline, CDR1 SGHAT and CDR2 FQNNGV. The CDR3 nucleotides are TGTGCCAGCAGCTTAGTTGGGGAGAGCTCCTCCTACGAGCAGTACTTC. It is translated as CASSLVGESSSYEQYF.

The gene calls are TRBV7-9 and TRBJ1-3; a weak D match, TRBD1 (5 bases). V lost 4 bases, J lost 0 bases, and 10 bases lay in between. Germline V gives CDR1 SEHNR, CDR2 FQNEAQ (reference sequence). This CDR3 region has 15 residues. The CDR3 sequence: CASSSGLHSGNTIYF. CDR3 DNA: TGTGCCAGCAGCTCAGGGTTACACTCTGGAAACACCATATATTTT. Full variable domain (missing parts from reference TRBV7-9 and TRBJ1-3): DTGVSQNPRHKITKRGQNVTFRCDPISEHNRLYWYRQTLGQGPEFLTYFQNEAQLEKSRLLSDRFSAERPKGSFSTLEIQRTEQGDSAMYLCASSSGLHSGNTIYFGEGSWLTVV.

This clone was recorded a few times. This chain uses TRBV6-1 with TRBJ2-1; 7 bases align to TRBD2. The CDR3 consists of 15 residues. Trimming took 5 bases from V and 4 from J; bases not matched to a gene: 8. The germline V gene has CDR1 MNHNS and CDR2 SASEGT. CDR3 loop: CASSRTSEQYNEQFF. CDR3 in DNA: TGTGCCAGCAGTCGCACTAGCGAACAATACAATGAGCAGTTCTTC.

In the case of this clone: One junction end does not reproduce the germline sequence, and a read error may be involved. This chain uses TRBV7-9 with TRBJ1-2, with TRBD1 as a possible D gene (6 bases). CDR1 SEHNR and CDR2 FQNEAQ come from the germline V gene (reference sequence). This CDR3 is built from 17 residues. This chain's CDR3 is CSSSLGASGQQAYGYTF. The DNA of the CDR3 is TGTTCCAGCAGCTTAGGGGCGAGCGGACAGCAGGCCTATGGCTACACCTTC.

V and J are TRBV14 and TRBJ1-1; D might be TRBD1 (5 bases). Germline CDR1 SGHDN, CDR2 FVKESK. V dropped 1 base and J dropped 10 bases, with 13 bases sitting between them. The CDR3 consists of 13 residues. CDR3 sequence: CASSQGRLGGAFF. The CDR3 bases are TGTGCCAGCAGCCAAGGAAGGCTGGGGGGAGCTTTCTTT. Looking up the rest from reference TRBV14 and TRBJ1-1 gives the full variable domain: EAGVTQFPSHSVIEKGQTVTLRCDPISGHDNLYWYRRVMGKEIKFLLHFVKESKQDESGMPNNRFLAERTGGTYSTLKVQPAELEDSGVYFCASSQGRLGGAFFGQGTRLTVV.

The DNA of the CDR3 is TGTGCCAGCCGGACAGGTGGACAAGGGAATGAAAAACTGTTTTTT. As protein: CASRTGGQGNEKLFF. This chain links TRBV6-1 with TRBJ1-4, with 7 bases lining up with TRBD1. Germline V CDR1 and CDR2: MNHNS, SASEGT. Trimming took 8 bases from V and 5 from J; bases not matched to a gene: 11. The CDR3 totals 15 residues.

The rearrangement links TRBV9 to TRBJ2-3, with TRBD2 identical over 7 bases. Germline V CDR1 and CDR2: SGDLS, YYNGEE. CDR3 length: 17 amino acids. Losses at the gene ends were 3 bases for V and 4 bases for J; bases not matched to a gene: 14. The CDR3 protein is CASSGHWGEGRADTQYF. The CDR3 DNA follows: TGTGCCAGCAGCGGACACTGGGGGGAGGGCAGGGCAGATACGCAGTATTTT.

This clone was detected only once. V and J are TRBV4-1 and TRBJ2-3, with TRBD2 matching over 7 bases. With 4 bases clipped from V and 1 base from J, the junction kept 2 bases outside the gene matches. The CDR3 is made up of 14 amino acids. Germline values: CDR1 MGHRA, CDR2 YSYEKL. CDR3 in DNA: TGCGCCAGCAGCCTAAGCGGGGGCACAGATACGCAGTATTTT. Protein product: CASSLSGGTDTQYF.